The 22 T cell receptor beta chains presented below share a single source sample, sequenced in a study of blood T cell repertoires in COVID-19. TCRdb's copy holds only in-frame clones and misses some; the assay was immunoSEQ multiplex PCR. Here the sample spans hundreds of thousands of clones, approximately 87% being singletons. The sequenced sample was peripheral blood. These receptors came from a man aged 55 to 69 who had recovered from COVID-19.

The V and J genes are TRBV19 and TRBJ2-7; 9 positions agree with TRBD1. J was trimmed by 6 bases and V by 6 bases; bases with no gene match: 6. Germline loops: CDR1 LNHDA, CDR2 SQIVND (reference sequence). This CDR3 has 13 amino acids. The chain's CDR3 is CASRGTGKSEQYF. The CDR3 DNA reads TGTGCCAGTAGGGGGACAGGGAAGAGCGAGCAGTACTTC.

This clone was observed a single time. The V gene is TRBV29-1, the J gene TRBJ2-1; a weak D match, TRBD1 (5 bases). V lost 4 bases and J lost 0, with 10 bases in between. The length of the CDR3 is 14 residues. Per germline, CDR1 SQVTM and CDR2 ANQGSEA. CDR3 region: CSVGPRVSYNEQFF. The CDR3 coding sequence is TGCAGCGTTGGTCCCAGGGTCTCCTACAATGAGCAGTTCTTC.

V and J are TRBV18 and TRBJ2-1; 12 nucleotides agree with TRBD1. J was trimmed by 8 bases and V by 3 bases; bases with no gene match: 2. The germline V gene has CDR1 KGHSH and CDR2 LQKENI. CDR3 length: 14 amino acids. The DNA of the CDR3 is TGTGCCAGCTCACCTGGGACAGGGGGCTATGAGCAGTTCTTC. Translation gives CASSPGTGGYEQFF.

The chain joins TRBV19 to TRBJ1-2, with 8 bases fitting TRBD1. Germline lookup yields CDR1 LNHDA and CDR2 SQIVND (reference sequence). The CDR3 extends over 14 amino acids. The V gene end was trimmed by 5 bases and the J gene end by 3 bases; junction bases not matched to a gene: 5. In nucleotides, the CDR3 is TGTGCCAGTAGTCTCCAGGACAGGGACTATGGCTACACCTTC. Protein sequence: CASSLQDRDYGYTF.

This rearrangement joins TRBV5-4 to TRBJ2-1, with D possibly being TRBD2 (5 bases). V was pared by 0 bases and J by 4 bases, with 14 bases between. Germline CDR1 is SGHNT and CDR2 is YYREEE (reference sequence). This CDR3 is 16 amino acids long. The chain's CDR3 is CASSLAGPAEYNEQFF. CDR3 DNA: TGTGCCAGCAGCTTGGCCGGACCAGCGGAATACAATGAGCAGTTCTTC.

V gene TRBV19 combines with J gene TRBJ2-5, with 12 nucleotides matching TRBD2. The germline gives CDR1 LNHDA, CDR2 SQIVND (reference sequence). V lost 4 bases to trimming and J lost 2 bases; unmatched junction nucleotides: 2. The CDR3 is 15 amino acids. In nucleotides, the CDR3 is TGTGCCAGTAGTACGCTAGCGGGGGGGCAAGAGACCCAGTACTTC. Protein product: CASSTLAGGQETQYF.

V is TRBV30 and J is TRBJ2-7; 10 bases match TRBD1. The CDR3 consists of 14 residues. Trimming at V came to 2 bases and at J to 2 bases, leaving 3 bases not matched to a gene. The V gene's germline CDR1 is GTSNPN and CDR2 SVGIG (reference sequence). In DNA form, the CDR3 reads TGTGCCTGGAGTCCGGGACAGGGGACCTACGAGCAGTACTTC. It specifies CAWSPGQGTYEQYF. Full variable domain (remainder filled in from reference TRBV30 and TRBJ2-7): SQTIHQWPATLVQPVGSPLSLECTVEGTSNPNLYWYRQAAGRGLQLLFYSVGIGQISSEVPQNLSASRPQDRQFILSSKKLLLSDSGFYLCAWSPGQGTYEQYFGPGTRLTVT.

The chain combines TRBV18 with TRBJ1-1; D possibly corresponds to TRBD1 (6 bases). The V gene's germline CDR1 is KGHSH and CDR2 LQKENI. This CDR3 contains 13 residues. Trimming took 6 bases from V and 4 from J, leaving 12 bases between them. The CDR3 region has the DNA TGTGCCAGCTCGCCCGAAGGGGGCACTGAAGCTTTCTTT. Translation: CASSPEGGTEAFF.

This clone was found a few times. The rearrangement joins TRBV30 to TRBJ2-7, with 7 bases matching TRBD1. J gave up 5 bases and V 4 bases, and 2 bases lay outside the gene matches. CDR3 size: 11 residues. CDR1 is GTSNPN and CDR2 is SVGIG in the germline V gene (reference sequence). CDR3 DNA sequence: TGTGCCTGGAACGACAGGGACGAGCAGTACTTC. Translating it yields CAWNDRDEQYF. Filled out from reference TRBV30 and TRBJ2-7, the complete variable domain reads SQTIHQWPATLVQPVGSPLSLECTVEGTSNPNLYWYRQAAGRGLQLLFYSVGIGQISSEVPQNLSASRPQDRQFILSSKKLLLSDSGFYLCAWNDRDEQYFGPGTRLTVT.

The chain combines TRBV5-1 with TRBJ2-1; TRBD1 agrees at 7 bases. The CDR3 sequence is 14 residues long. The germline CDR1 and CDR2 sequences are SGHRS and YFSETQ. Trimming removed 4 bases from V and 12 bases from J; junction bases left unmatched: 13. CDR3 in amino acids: CASSHRDSSMMQFF. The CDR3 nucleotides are TGCGCCAGCAGCCACCGGGACAGTTCTATGATGCAGTTCTTC.

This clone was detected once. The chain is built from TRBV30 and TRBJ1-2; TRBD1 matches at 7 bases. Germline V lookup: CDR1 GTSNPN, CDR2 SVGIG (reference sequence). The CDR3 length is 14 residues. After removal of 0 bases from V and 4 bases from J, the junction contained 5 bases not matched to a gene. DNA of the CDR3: TGTGCCTGGAGTGTACTGGGACAGTTCTATGGCTACACCTTC. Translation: CAWSVLGQFYGYTF.

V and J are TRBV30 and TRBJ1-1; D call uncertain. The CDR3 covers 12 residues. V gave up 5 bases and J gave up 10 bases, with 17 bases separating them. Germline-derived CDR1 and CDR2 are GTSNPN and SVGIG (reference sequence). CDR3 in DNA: TGTGCCTGGTTAGTGGCAGGAAAGGTAGCTTTCTTT. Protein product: CAWLVAGKVAFF.

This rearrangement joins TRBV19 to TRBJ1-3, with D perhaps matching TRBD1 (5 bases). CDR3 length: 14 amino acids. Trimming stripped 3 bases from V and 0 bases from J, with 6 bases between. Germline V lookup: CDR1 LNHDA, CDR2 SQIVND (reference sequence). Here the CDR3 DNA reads TGTGCCAGTAGTATCGGGGGCTCTGGAAACACCATATATTTT. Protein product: CASSIGGSGNTIYF.

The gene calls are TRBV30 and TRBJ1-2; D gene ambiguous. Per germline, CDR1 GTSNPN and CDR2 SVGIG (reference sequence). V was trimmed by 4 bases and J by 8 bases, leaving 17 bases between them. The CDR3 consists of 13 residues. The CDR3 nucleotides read TGTGCCTGGAATAGAGACATCGGTTCCGGCTACACCTTC. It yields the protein CAWNRDIGSGYTF.

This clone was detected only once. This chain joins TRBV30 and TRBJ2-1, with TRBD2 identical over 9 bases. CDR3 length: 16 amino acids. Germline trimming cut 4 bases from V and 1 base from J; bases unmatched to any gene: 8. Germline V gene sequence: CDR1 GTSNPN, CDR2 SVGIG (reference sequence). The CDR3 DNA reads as TGTGCCTGGATAGGGAGCGGGGGGCCATCCTACAATGAGCAGTTCTTC. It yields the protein CAWIGSGGPSYNEQFF.

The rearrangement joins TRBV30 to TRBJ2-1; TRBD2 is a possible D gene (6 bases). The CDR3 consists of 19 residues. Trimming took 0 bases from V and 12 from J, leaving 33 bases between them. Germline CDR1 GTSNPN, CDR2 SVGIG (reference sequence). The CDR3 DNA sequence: TGTGCCTGGAGTGTTAGGCCACCCGGGACTCGATACGAATTTTCCGGGCAGTTCTTC. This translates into CAWSVRPPGTRYEFSGQFF. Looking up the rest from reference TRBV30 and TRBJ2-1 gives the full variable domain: SQTIHQWPATLVQPVGSPLSLECTVEGTSNPNLYWYRQAAGRGLQLLFYSVGIGQISSEVPQNLSASRPQDRQFILSSKKLLLSDSGFYLCAWSVRPPGTRYEFSGQFFGPGTRLTVL.

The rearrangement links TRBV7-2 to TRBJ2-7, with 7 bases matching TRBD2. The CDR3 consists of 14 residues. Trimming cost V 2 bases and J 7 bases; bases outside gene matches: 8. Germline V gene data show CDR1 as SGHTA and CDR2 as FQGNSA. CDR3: CASSLSGTNREQYF. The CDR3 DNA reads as TGTGCCAGCAGCTTATCCGGGACTAACAGAGAGCAGTACTTC.

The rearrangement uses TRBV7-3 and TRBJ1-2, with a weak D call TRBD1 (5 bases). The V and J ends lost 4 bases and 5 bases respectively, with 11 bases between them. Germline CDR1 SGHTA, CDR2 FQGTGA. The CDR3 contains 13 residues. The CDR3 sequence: CASSSPGGYGYTF. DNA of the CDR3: TGTGCCAGCAGCTCTCCGGGGGGTTATGGCTACACCTTC. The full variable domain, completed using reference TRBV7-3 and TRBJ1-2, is GAGVSQTPSNKVTEKGKYVELRCDPISGHTALYWYRQSLGQGPEFLIYFQGTGAADDSGLPNDRFFAVRPEGSVSTLKIQRTERGDSAVYLCASSSPGGYGYTFGSGTRLTVV.

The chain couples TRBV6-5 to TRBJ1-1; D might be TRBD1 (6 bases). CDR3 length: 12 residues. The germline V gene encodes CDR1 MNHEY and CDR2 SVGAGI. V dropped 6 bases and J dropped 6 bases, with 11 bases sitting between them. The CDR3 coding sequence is TGTGCCAGCAGACAGGGAGGGCCTGAAGCTTTCTTT. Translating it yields CASRQGGPEAFF.

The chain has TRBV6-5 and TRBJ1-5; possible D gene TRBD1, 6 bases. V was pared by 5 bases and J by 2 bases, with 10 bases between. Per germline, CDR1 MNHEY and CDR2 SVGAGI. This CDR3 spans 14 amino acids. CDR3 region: CASSTRTGNQPQHF. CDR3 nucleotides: TGTGCCAGCAGTACCCGGACAGGCAATCAGCCCCAGCATTTT.

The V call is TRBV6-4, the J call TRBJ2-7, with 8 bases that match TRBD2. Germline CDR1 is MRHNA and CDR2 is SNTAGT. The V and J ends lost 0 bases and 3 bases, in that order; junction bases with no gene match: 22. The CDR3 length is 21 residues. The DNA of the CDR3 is TGTGCCAGCAGTGACTCGGACACGGGTAGACCGGGAGGGCCCGCACGCTACGAGCAGTACTTC. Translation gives CASSDSDTGRPGGPARYEQYF.

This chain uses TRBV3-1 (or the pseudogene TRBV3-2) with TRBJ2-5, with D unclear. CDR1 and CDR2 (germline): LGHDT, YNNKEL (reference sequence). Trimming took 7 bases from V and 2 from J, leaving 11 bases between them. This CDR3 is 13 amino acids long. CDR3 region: CASNRYYQETQYF. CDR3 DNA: TGTGCCAGCAACCGCTACTATCAAGAGACCCAGTACTTC.